A single sample gave rise to the 12 T cell receptor beta chains below, sequenced in a study of radiotherapy plus CTLA-4 blockade in lung cancer. TCRdb's table, derived via immunoSEQ multiplex PCR, lists solely in-frame clones and lacks some. This sample yields about 87,000 clones, of which around 87% are seen a single time; 16% belongs to the top ten. The source material was peripheral blood, sampled from a patient treated with radiotherapy plus ipilimumab. All receptors come from a human donor with non-small cell lung cancer that progressed on radiotherapy plus ipilimumab.

The gene calls are TRBV13 and TRBJ1-1; 8 nucleotides line up with TRBD1. The length of the CDR3 is 14 residues. Germline trimming cut 3 bases from V and 0 bases from J; bases unmatched to any gene: 0. Germline V gene sequence: CDR1 PRHDT, CDR2 FYEKMQ (reference sequence). In DNA form, the CDR3 reads TGTGCCAGCAGCTTGGACAGGGTGAACACTGAAGCTTTCTTT. It encodes CASSLDRVNTEAFF.

V and J are TRBV21-1 and TRBJ1-2. TRBV21-1 is termed a pseudogene. CDR3 size: 12 residues. The CDR3 DNA follows: TGTGCCAGCAGCAATTCTTGGGTTGGCTACACCTTC. This encodes CASSNSWVGYTF.

The rearrangement links TRBV11-3 to TRBJ2-3; possibly TRBD1 for D (6 bases). Germline V gene data show CDR1 as SGHNT and CDR2 as YENEEA. This CDR3 comprises 13 residues. V lost 3 bases to trimming and J lost 8 bases, with 12 bases between them. The CDR3 DNA reads TGTGCCAGCAGCTTGGGGGCACGTGGTACGCAGTATTTT. Its protein is CASSLGARGTQYF.

This clone was detected a few times. The chain couples TRBV28 to TRBJ1-4, with D maybe TRBD1 (5 bases). Germline CDR1 reads MDHEN; CDR2 reads SYDVKM. V was shortened by 1 base and J by 8 bases, with 11 bases between the two germline ends. The CDR3 contains 14 residues. The CDR3 here is CASSLFQGGEKLFF. The CDR3 region has the DNA TGTGCCAGCAGTTTATTCCAGGGCGGGGAAAAACTGTTTTTT.

The chain joins TRBV30 to TRBJ2-1, with 8 bases fitting TRBD2. The CDR3 is 15 residues long. The junction had 10 bases not matched to a gene; V was cut back by 5 bases and J by 4 bases. Germline V lookup: CDR1 GTSNPN, CDR2 SVGIG (reference sequence). This CDR3 reads CAWEPGLAGYNEQFF. CDR3 coding DNA: TGTGCCTGGGAGCCGGGCCTAGCGGGTTACAATGAGCAGTTCTTC.

The rearrangement joins TRBV5-1 to TRBJ2-5; 8 nucleotides match TRBD2. This CDR3 comprises 14 residues. The germline CDR1 and CDR2 sequences are SGHRS and YFSETQ. V was pared by 3 bases and J by 7 bases, with 8 bases of the junction left unmatched. Here the CDR3 reads CASSSAGREGTQYF. CDR3 in DNA: TGCGCCAGCAGCTCAGCGGGTCGGGAGGGGACCCAGTACTTC.

The CDR3 sequence is CASSLGATSGAYEQYF. DNA of the CDR3: TGTGCCAGCAGCTTAGGTGCGACTAGCGGGGCCTACGAGCAGTACTTC. The chain employs TRBV7-6 and TRBJ2-7; TRBD2 matches 11 bases. There are 16 residues in the CDR3. J gave up 2 bases and V 1 base, and 4 bases lay outside the gene matches. Germline V gene data show CDR1 as SGHVS and CDR2 as FNYEAQ.

This clone showed up just once. The chain has TRBV5-3 and TRBJ2-3, with D tentatively TRBD2 (8 bases). TRBV5-3 is an ORF, and what it does is uncertain. The CDR3 length is 17 residues. The V and J ends lost 0 bases and 0 bases respectively, with 14 bases between them. The CDR3 reads CARSLAIAGQSTDTQYF. Written as DNA, the CDR3 is TGTGCCAGAAGCTTGGCGATAGCGGGACAGAGCACAGATACGCAGTATTTT.

The chain combines TRBV14 with TRBJ1-1, with 10 bases identical to TRBD1. This CDR3 contains 17 residues. V shed 6 bases and J 5 bases; nucleotides not matched to a gene: 15. CDR1 and CDR2 (germline): SGHDN, FVKESK. The CDR3 nucleotides read TGTGCCAGCAGACACAACCGGGACAGGGGTTTTCGGACTGAAGCTTTCTTT. Translation gives CASRHNRDRGFRTEAFF.

This chain connects TRBV5-6 to TRBJ1-5; the D is unclear. The CDR3 is made up of 14 amino acids. Trimming removed 1 base from V and 3 bases from J, with 8 bases in between. The V gene's germline CDR1 is SGHDT and CDR2 YYEEEE. CDR3: CASSLFGFNQPQHF. The CDR3 DNA is TGTGCCAGCAGCTTGTTCGGGTTCAATCAGCCCCAGCATTTT.

The chain has TRBV5-1 and TRBJ2-2; D might be TRBD1 (6 bases). Looked up from germline, CDR1 is SGHRS and CDR2 is YFSETQ. V lost 4 bases, J lost 7 bases, and 17 bases lay in between. CDR3 length equals 15 residues. The CDR3 protein is CASSPGQFYGGELFF. The CDR3, as DNA: TGCGCCAGCAGCCCTGGACAGTTTTACGGCGGGGAGCTGTTTTTT.

This chain links TRBV19 with TRBJ2-6; 12 positions agree with TRBD1. From germline, CDR1 is LNHDA and CDR2 SQIVND (reference sequence). This CDR3 has 14 amino acids. The CDR3 sequence: CSSGQGAGANVLTF. DNA for the CDR3: TGTTCGTCGGGACAGGGGGCCGGGGCCAACGTCCTGACTTTC.